These T cell receptor beta chains were read from a single sample in a study of blood T cell dynamics during melanoma immunotherapy. Repertoires were generated with immunoSEQ multiplex PCR, while TCRdb's copy carries only in-frame clones and drops some. The sample shows 13,000 or so clones, roughly 94% of them seen only once. This specimen consisted of effector memory CD8+ T cells from blood, obtained from a patient treated with checkpoint blockade. All receptors derive from a human donor with melanoma. CDR3s include the opening cysteine and the closing phenylalanine or tryptophan. Each record gives: J gene, V gene, clone size, D gene, CDR3 protein. D genes are given only for firm matches. Not all rows give a size; the values are once, few, many and, for expanded clones, a class.

TRBJ1-4	TRBV27	.	TRBD1	CASGPLRDRDEKLFF
TRBJ2-7	TRBV14	.	.	CASSQIVTYEQYF
TRBJ2-2	TRBV19	.	TRBD1	CASSIGQGSELFF
TRBJ2-7	TRBV6-5	.	TRBD1	CASSYGQGTDEQYF
TRBJ1-5	TRBV10-2	few	.	CASSVRGGNQPQHF
TRBJ2-1	TRBV7-9	.	TRBD2	CASSPASGGPYNEQFF
TRBJ2-7	TRBV7-2	.	TRBD1	CASSLDRGLRHEQYF
TRBJ2-1	TRBV15	.	.	CATSRGPGANEQFF
TRBJ2-5	TRBV27	.	.	CASSPGDTPGTQYF
TRBJ2-7	TRBV2	.	TRBD2	CASSEAGREGDYEQYF
TRBJ1-2	TRBV18	.	.	CASSRDVGDYGYTF
TRBJ2-1	TRBV2	.	.	CASSPPGERDEQFF
TRBJ2-7	TRBV7-9	.	TRBD1	CASIVGQGAREQYF
TRBJ2-1	TRBV9	.	TRBD2	CASSVRVSGSSYNEQFF
TRBJ1-2	TRBV19	.	TRBD1	CASSTGTGAYGYTF
TRBJ2-1	TRBV11-2	.	TRBD2	CASSQGLAGGLGDEQFF
TRBJ2-3	TRBV5-1	.	.	CASTPGGTQYF
TRBJ1-2	TRBV27	.	.	CASSSLVTGNIHYGYTF
TRBJ1-1	TRBV4-1	few	.	CASSQGQNTEAFF
TRBJ1-5	TRBV15	.	.	CATSTPLERVGNQPQHF
TRBJ2-7	TRBV28	.	TRBD1	CASTGQGFGEQYF
TRBJ2-1	TRBV7-8	once	.	CATTPSSGFYNEQFF
TRBJ2-3	TRBV11-2	.	TRBD2	CASSLTSGSTDTQYF
TRBJ2-7	TRBV29-1	.	TRBD1	CSVEDHRQGANYEQYF
TRBJ1-1	TRBV29-1	.	.	CSVEDRAGTTEAFF
TRBJ2-1	TRBV13	.	.	CASSLGPESSYNEQFF
TRBJ1-1	TRBV6-1	.	TRBD1	CATSIDRGRHTEAFF
TRBJ2-1	TRBV27	.	.	CASSFSAGSYNEQFF
TRBJ1-5	TRBV4-3	.	.	CASSFEWGPQPQHF
TRBJ1-2	TRBV28	.	TRBD1	CASTHLGDRAGYGYTF
TRBJ2-7	TRBV5-4	.	.	CASSSNRERNEQYF
TRBJ2-5	TRBV19	.	.	CASSIVGFETQYF
TRBJ2-7	TRBV10-2	.	.	CASRVAGQSSYEQYF
TRBJ2-7	TRBV5-5	.	.	CASSLWSGTSYEQYF
TRBJ1-2	TRBV11-2	.	TRBD1	CASSPGTASNYGYTF
TRBJ2-7	TRBV27	.	.	CASSLATSGIKGYEQYF
TRBJ2-3	TRBV9	.	TRBD1	CASSVEGASTDTQYF
TRBJ2-7	TRBV27	.	.	CASSLSGEQYF
TRBJ2-5	TRBV7-7	once	TRBD2	CASSLVPSGKETQYF
TRBJ2-1	TRBV6-1	.	.	CASNHQGPATKGQFF
.	TRBV7-8	.	.	CASSLNGNSYEQYF
TRBJ2-5	TRBV7-9	.	TRBD1	CASSETGGEETQYF
TRBJ1-6	TRBV4-3	.	TRBD1	CASSQSAGTENSPLHF
TRBJ2-3	TRBV7-9	.	.	CASSLIQGVIGADTQYF
TRBJ2-7	TRBV27	.	TRBD1	CASSLLDRLPYEQYF
TRBJ1-5	TRBV9	once	TRBD1	CASSVAGGGQPQHF
TRBJ2-7	TRBV4-3	.	.	CASSQVHGTYEQYF
TRBJ1-1	TRBV9	.	.	CASSVAGNTEAFF
TRBJ2-5	TRBV28	.	TRBD2	CASSHRTSGSGQETQYF
TRBJ1-2	TRBV19	.	.	CASSPSYGYTF
TRBJ1-3	TRBV28	.	TRBD1	CASSSPGGLGNTIYF
TRBJ2-7	TRBV10-3	.	.	CAISEINSYYEQYF
TRBJ2-1	TRBV29-1	.	TRBD2	CSVEDLTSGRSRYNEQFF
TRBJ2-7	TRBV10-1	.	.	CASSESADSSYEQYF
TRBJ2-3	TRBV7-9	.	.	CASSFGGDTQYF
TRBJ2-1	TRBV9	.	.	CASSVGGGGYNEQFF
TRBJ1-4	TRBV27	.	.	CASSPRPGRATNEKLFF